This is a list of T cell receptor beta chains from one sample in a study of T cell clonotyping in hematopoietic cell transplantation. Clones were read by immunoSEQ multiplex PCR, and TCRdb kept only the in-frame ones, dropping some. The sample has around 11,000 clones; 89% are singletons. Sequenced material: PBMCs, taken 180 days after allogeneic stem cell transplant. These receptors all come from a male patient in his sixties who had an allogeneic stem cell transplant from an unrelated donor, so the T cells may come from the graft donor. Some clones in this sample may be carry-over from other donors' samples. The CDR3 runs from the conserved cysteine through the conserved F or W. Fields, in order: clone size, CDR3 length, D gene, J gene, V gene, CDR3 protein, CDR3 DNA. D genes are given only for firm matches. Clone sizes are given selectively: once, few, many, or a class where the clone is expanded.

size: .
length: 14
D: TRBD1
J: TRBJ2-7
V: TRBV4-3
CDR3: CASSHGTGSYEQYF
DNA: TGCGCCAGCAGCCACGGGACAGGGAGCTACGAGCAGTACTTC

size: .
length: 15
D: .
J: TRBJ1-2
V: TRBV7-2
CDR3: CASSLERGRNYGYTF
DNA: TGTGCCAGCAGCTTGGAGAGGGGACGGAACTATGGCTACACCTTC

size: once
length: 16
D: .
J: TRBJ1-5
V: TRBV15
CDR3: CATSRLAGHSNQPQHF
DNA: TGTGCCACCAGCCGCCTAGCGGGGCATAGCAATCAGCCCCAGCATTTT

size: once
length: 14
D: .
J: TRBJ2-5
V: TRBV6-4
CDR3: CASSSQEVGETQYF
DNA: TGTGCCAGCAGCTCCCAGGAGGTTGGGGAGACCCAGTACTTC

size: .
length: 13
D: .
J: TRBJ1-2
V: TRBV2
CDR3: CASSSTGIGGYTF
DNA: TGTGCCAGCAGTTCCACAGGGATCGGTGGCTACACCTTC

size: .
length: 16
D: TRBD1
J: TRBJ2-2
V: TRBV11-3
CDR3: CASSLEGQGRSGELFF
DNA: TGTGCCAGCAGCCTAGAGGGACAGGGGAGATCCGGGGAGCTGTTTTTT

size: .
length: 15
D: .
J: TRBJ1-3
V: TRBV4-3
CDR3: CASSPDWSSGNTIYF
DNA: TGCGCCAGCAGCCCCGACTGGAGCTCTGGAAACACCATATATTTT

size: .
length: 15
D: TRBD1
J: TRBJ2-1
V: TRBV9
CDR3: CASSVYGTGNNEQFF
DNA: TGTGCCAGCAGCGTATATGGGACAGGGAACAATGAGCAGTTCTTC

size: .
length: 16
D: TRBD2
J: TRBJ2-5
V: TRBV9
CDR3: CASSVGTSGGDVTQYF
DNA: TGTGCCAGCAGCGTAGGGACTAGCGGGGGGGATGTGACCCAGTACTTC

size: .
length: 16
D: .
J: TRBJ1-3
V: TRBV4-1
CDR3: CASSQERVTTLGTIYF
DNA: TGCGCCAGCAGCCAAGAGAGGGTGACGACCCTAGGGACCATATATTTT

size: .
length: 15
D: .
J: TRBJ1-1
V: TRBV5-1
CDR3: CASSWGPAANTEAFF
DNA: TGCGCCAGCAGCTGGGGTCCAGCGGCGAACACTGAAGCTTTCTTT

size: .
length: 13
D: .
J: TRBJ1-5
V: TRBV7-6
CDR3: CASSLGGIQPQHF
DNA: TGTGCCAGCAGCTTAGGGGGGATTCAGCCCCAGCATTTT

size: .
length: 13
D: TRBD1
J: TRBJ1-1
V: TRBV19
CDR3: CASKGTGYTEAFF
DNA: TGTGCCAGTAAGGGGACAGGGTACACTGAAGCTTTCTTT

size: once
length: 19
D: .
J: TRBJ2-6
V: TRBV19
CDR3: CASRIHWGPEPSGANVLTF
DNA: TGTGCCAGTAGAATTCACTGGGGGCCGGAACCGTCTGGGGCCAACGTCCTGACTTTC

size: .
length: 12
D: TRBD1
J: TRBJ2-3
V: TRBV2
CDR3: CASGTGTDTQYF
DNA: TGTGCCAGCGGGACAGGCACAGATACGCAGTATTTT

size: .
length: 16
D: .
J: TRBJ2-7
V: TRBV5-1
CDR3: CASSSQQSRRVHEQYF
DNA: TGCGCCAGCAGCTCGCAACAAAGTAGAAGGGTCCACGAGCAGTACTTC

size: .
length: 13
D: .
J: TRBJ1-1
V: TRBV9
CDR3: CASSVGGITEAFF
DNA: TGTGCCAGCAGCGTAGGGGGCATCACTGAAGCTTTCTTT

size: .
length: 15
D: .
J: TRBJ1-2
V: TRBV25-1
CDR3: CASSPHLGGRNGYTF
DNA: TGTGCCAGCAGTCCCCATTTGGGGGGGAGAAATGGCTACACCTTC

size: .
length: 13
D: .
J: TRBJ1-1
V: TRBV7-2
CDR3: CASSPVRGTEAFF
DNA: TGTGCCAGCAGCCCGGTCAGGGGAACTGAAGCTTTCTTT

size: .
length: 17
D: .
J: TRBJ2-2
V: TRBV11-2
CDR3: CASSKRVQGWTTGELFF
DNA: TGTGCCAGCAGCAAGAGGGTGCAGGGGTGGACCACCGGGGAGCTGTTTTTT

size: once
length: 16
D: .
J: TRBJ2-7
V: TRBV5-1
CDR3: CASSLKTNPTVYEQYF
DNA: TGCGCCAGCAGCCTAAAGACCAACCCAACCGTCTACGAGCAGTACTTC

size: .
length: 14
D: .
J: TRBJ1-2
V: TRBV19
CDR3: CASSTLDRRGGYTF
DNA: TGTGCCAGTAGTACCCTTGACCGAAGGGGTGGCTACACCTTC

size: .
length: 13
D: .
J: TRBJ1-4
V: TRBV7-9
CDR3: CASSSGLTEKLFF
DNA: TGTGCCAGCAGCTCGGGACTTACTGAAAAACTGTTTTTT

size: .
length: 15
D: .
J: TRBJ1-5
V: TRBV18
CDR3: CASSPEGIPNQPQHF
DNA: TGTGCCAGCTCCCCTGAGGGGATCCCCAATCAGCCCCAGCATTTT

size: .
length: 13
D: .
J: TRBJ2-1
V: TRBV7-9
CDR3: CASSPAAHNEQFF
DNA: TGTGCCAGCAGCCCCGCCGCTCACAATGAGCAGTTCTTC

size: once
length: 17
D: .
J: TRBJ1-1
V: TRBV27
CDR3: CASSSYRDISLNTEAFF
DNA: TGTGCCAGCAGTTCCTACCGGGACATAAGTCTGAACACTGAAGCTTTCTTT

size: .
length: 13
D: .
J: TRBJ1-2
V: TRBV2
CDR3: CASSPQGNYGYTF
DNA: TGTGCCAGCAGTCCTCAGGGGAACTATGGCTACACCTTC

size: .
length: 14
D: .
J: TRBJ1-3
V: TRBV7-9
CDR3: CASKAGISGNTIYF
DNA: TGTGCCAGCAAAGCGGGAATCTCTGGAAACACCATATATTTT

size: .
length: 14
D: TRBD1
J: TRBJ2-7
V: TRBV7-9
CDR3: CASSPRTGKYEQYF
DNA: TGTGCCAGCAGCCCGCGGACAGGGAAGTACGAGCAGTACTTC

size: .
length: 15
D: .
J: TRBJ2-2
V: TRBV7-9
CDR3: CASSPRGVSTGELFF
DNA: TGTGCCAGCAGCCCGAGGGGGGTGAGCACCGGGGAGCTGTTTTTT

size: .
length: 13
D: .
J: TRBJ1-1
V: TRBV9
CDR3: CASSPPVGTEAFF
DNA: TGTGCCAGCAGCCCCCCAGTGGGCACTGAAGCTTTCTTT

size: .
length: 15
D: .
J: TRBJ2-3
V: TRBV25-1
CDR3: CASSDTAGLADTQYF
DNA: TGTGCCAGCAGTGATACGGCAGGGCTGGCAGATACGCAGTATTTT

size: .
length: 14
D: .
J: TRBJ2-7
V: TRBV2
CDR3: CASSEGPLPYEQYF
DNA: TGTGCCAGCAGCGAAGGGCCGTTACCCTACGAGCAGTACTTC

size: once
length: 14
D: .
J: TRBJ1-1
V: TRBV13
CDR3: CASSFRQVNTEAFF
DNA: TGTGCCAGCAGCTTTAGACAGGTGAACACTGAAGCTTTCTTT

size: .
length: 13
D: .
J: TRBJ1-1
V: TRBV5-1
CDR3: CASSLRGSTEAFF
DNA: TGCGCCAGCAGCTTACGGGGCAGCACTGAAGCTTTCTTT

size: .
length: 13
D: .
J: TRBJ1-6
V: TRBV25-1
CDR3: CASSGLQNSPLHF
DNA: TGTGCCAGCAGTGGACTCCAAAATTCACCCCTCCACTTT

size: .
length: 16
D: .
J: TRBJ1-5
V: TRBV4-1
CDR3: CASSQVWARGPQPQHF
DNA: TGCGCCAGCAGCCAAGTCTGGGCTCGGGGGCCTCAGCCCCAGCATTTT

size: .
length: 15
D: .
J: TRBJ1-5
V: TRBV9
CDR3: CASSVGGSGNQPQHF
DNA: TGTGCCAGCAGCGTAGGGGGGTCCGGCAATCAGCCCCAGCATTTT

size: .
length: 15
D: .
J: TRBJ2-7
V: TRBV6-5
CDR3: CASTGPRGKSYEQYF
DNA: TGTGCCAGCACCGGCCCAAGGGGAAAATCCTACGAGCAGTACTTC

size: .
length: 15
D: TRBD1
J: TRBJ2-3
V: TRBV11-2
CDR3: CASSLDLDRGATQYF
DNA: TGTGCCAGCAGCTTAGATTTGGACAGGGGTGCTACGCAGTATTTT

size: .
length: 12
D: .
J: TRBJ2-1
V: TRBV5-1
CDR3: CASSGAGNEQFF
DNA: TGCGCCAGCAGCGGGGCCGGCAATGAGCAGTTCTTC

size: once
length: 11
D: .
J: TRBJ2-5
V: TRBV20-1
CDR3: CSVSDRETQYF
DNA: TGCAGTGTATCGGACAGAGAGACCCAGTACTTC

size: once
length: 13
D: .
J: TRBJ1-1
V: TRBV6-5
CDR3: CASSYRRGTEAFF
DNA: TGTGCCAGCAGTTATAGGAGGGGCACTGAAGCTTTCTTT

size: .
length: 14
D: TRBD1
J: TRBJ1-1
V: TRBV9
CDR3: CASSSTGGDTEAFF
DNA: TGTGCCAGCAGCTCAACAGGGGGGGACACTGAAGCTTTCTTT

size: .
length: 16
D: .
J: TRBJ2-3
V: TRBV11-2
CDR3: CASSPLSGAGTDTQYF
DNA: TGTGCCAGCAGCCCCTTATCTGGAGCGGGCACAGATACGCAGTATTTT

size: .
length: 14
D: .
J: TRBJ1-5
V: TRBV6-5
CDR3: CASSGGNSNQPQHF
DNA: TGTGCCAGCAGTGGTGGGAACAGCAATCAGCCCCAGCATTTT

size: .
length: 13
D: .
J: TRBJ1-1
V: TRBV19
CDR3: CASSSTVNTEAFF
DNA: TGTGCCAGTAGTAGTACAGTGAACACTGAAGCTTTCTTT

size: .
length: 15
D: .
J: TRBJ1-3
V: TRBV11-2
CDR3: CASSLTRRSGNTIYF
DNA: TGTGCCAGCAGCTTAACCAGGCGCTCTGGAAACACCATATATTTT

size: .
length: 13
D: .
J: TRBJ1-5
V: TRBV6-1
CDR3: CASSTHSNQPQHF
DNA: TGTGCCAGCAGTACCCATAGCAATCAGCCCCAGCATTTT

size: .
length: 16
D: .
J: TRBJ2-6
V: TRBV6-6
CDR3: CASSYVSYSGANVLTF
DNA: TGTGCCAGCAGTTACGTTTCCTACTCTGGGGCCAACGTCCTGACTTTC

size: .
length: 12
D: .
J: TRBJ2-5
V: TRBV11-2
CDR3: CASSFFAETQYF
DNA: TGTGCCAGCAGTTTTTTTGCGGAGACCCAGTACTTC

size: .
length: 19
D: TRBD1
J: TRBJ2-2
V: TRBV7-2
CDR3: CASSLASGRGTGGNGELFF
DNA: TGTGCCAGCAGCTTAGCTTCGGGAAGGGGTACAGGGGGCAACGGGGAGCTGTTTTTT

size: .
length: 21
D: TRBD1
J: TRBJ2-6
V: TRBV4-1
CDR3: CASSQVPFTGTGVAGANVLTF
DNA: TGCGCCAGCAGCCAAGTTCCCTTTACCGGGACAGGGGTGGCTGGGGCCAACGTCCTGACTTTC

size: .
length: 15
D: .
J: TRBJ1-1
V: TRBV6-1
CDR3: CASREGDRGNTEAFF
DNA: TGTGCCAGCAGGGAAGGGGATCGGGGGAACACTGAAGCTTTCTTT

size: once
length: 14
D: TRBD1
J: TRBJ2-7
V: TRBV6-1
CDR3: CASMRTGYSYEQYF
DNA: TGTGCCAGCATGAGGACAGGGTACTCCTACGAGCAGTACTTC

size: .
length: 13
D: .
J: TRBJ2-2
V: TRBV7-3
CDR3: CASSLGYTGELFF
DNA: TGTGCCAGCAGCTTGGGGTATACCGGGGAGCTGTTTTTT

size: .
length: 14
D: .
J: TRBJ1-1
V: TRBV12-5
CDR3: CASGLTGTSLEAFF
DNA: TGTGCTAGTGGTTTAACAGGGACATCCTTGGAAGCTTTCTTT

size: .
length: 15
D: TRBD1
J: TRBJ2-3
V: TRBV29-1
CDR3: CSVGQGHLNTDTQYF
DNA: TGCAGCGTTGGACAGGGGCACCTAAACACAGATACGCAGTATTTT